The clone carrying this T cell receptor beta chain qualifies as medium-sized. The sample originates from a study of blood T cell repertoires in COVID-19. Overall study: From T cells, B-cell-depleted T cells, or PBMCs came the material, which was cDNA or gDNA.

Here immunoSEQ multiplex PCR was the method, and the copy in TCRdb shows in-frame clones only, minus some. The sample lists tens of thousands of clones, roughly nine tenths seen once, with around a sixth in the top ten. CDR1 is SGHNT, CDR2 YYREEE, per germline (reference sequence). CDR3 length equals 15 residues. V lost 2 bases to trimming and J lost 4 bases, with 15 bases between them. The sequence derives from a man older than 75 in a cohort sampled during active COVID-19. J is TRBJ1-2 and V is TRBV5-4, with D possibly matching TRBD1 (6 bases). Sequenced sample: peripheral blood. The CDR3 nucleotides are TGTGCCAGCAGCTTTACTCTGGGGGACACCTATGGCTACACCTTC. Its protein is CASSFTLGDTYGYTF.